One TCR beta chain is described in this entry. The antigen remains unidentified. The PCR contained 60 Vbeta and 13 Jbeta primers. Original handling: The authors later counted about 80 million unique TCR beta chains, 9 million to 14 million of them shared. Using immunoSEQ multiplex PCR, the repertoire was profiled, and TCRdb retains in-frame clones only, with some absent. V and J calls plus clone size are reproduced from that table; the DNA served to infer D and trimming. The sample lists 100,000 or so clones, around 80% occurring once. The CDR3 loop spans 14 amino acids. Germline CDR1 SGHTA, CDR2 FQGNSA. V lost 5 bases, J lost 1 base, and 9 bases lay in between. The sample originates from a study of cytomegalovirus exposure and HLA in healthy donors. Study-level background: Earlier sequencing of 150 million to 200 million T cells yielded 90 million to 140 million unique TCR beta sequences.

Study-wide points: Earlier analysis found most TCR beta V segments productive about 90% or about 30% of the time.

This chain links TRBV7-2 with TRBJ1-5, with D possibly matching TRBD1 (5 bases). Sequencing was done on a sample of PBMCs. The TCR comes from a man younger than 35 in good health and CMV-seronegative. CDR3 residues: CASSPAGSNQPQHF. DNA for the CDR3: TGTGCCAGCAGCCCAGCAGGGAGCAATCAGCCCCAGCATTTT.